This T cell receptor (beta chain) was obtained from a study of post-analysis software for immune sequencing data (dated by TCRdb to about 2015). Study-wide context: The recorded disease courses included relapsing-remitting, secondary progressive and progressive-relapsing multiple sclerosis, and some patients had no subtype annotation. Patient repertoires were compared against around twelve previously published healthy control repertoires from donors aged roughly 6 to 26 years. A subset of samples was prepared in parallel using single-end sample barcoding, then pooled and co-amplified after Illumina adapter ligation. Here is what the overall study found, with its caveats: Compared with controls, multiple sclerosis patients had significantly lower normalized Chao1 diversity, a finding suggesting substantial peripheral T-cell clonal expansion. The multiple sclerosis patient group was slightly younger than the control group. When samples were clustered directly using the F measure, samples prepared in the same batch co-clustered strongly, which prompted a batch-effect correction. Patients showed significantly higher frequencies than controls for several TRBV segments, among them TRBV5-6, TRBV5-1 and TRBV20-1.

The library was prepared using PCR. Instrument on record: Illumina HiSeq 2500. To reduce PCR and sequencing biases, unique molecular identifiers were incorporated into the TCR beta cDNA libraries. Every 1 to 10 million input T cells yielded roughly 500,000 cDNA molecules, meaning each molecule approximated one T cell. Patient libraries were prepared and sequenced with the same protocol used for the earlier healthy control dataset. Samples belonging to the same batch were prepared together, multiplexed and sequenced on a shared HiSeq lane. The original pipeline was this. Raw barcoded reads were processed with MIGEC, and single-read molecular identifier groups were discarded before consensus assembly and CDR3 extraction. VDJtools was used for post-analysis of the clonotype tables, and diversity was normalized by down-sampling every dataset to the size of the smallest sample. To correct batch-related cross-sample contamination, repertoire overlap clustering matched CDR3 amino acid sequences but not nucleotide sequences. TCRdb reworked the public reads: Q25 trimming with fastp, MiXCR clone assembly, productive beta chains retained. When rows share a CDR3 protein, they turn into one entry using the most common DNA and genes. Clone size and V and J calls follow TCRdb, not the original study. The sample table lists about 680,000 distinct CDR3 sequences, around 64% of them with a count of one. Jointly, the top ten make up around 10% of the sample.

This clonotype has only a few counts. What this receptor recognizes is not known. Base quality data are lacking; no much larger clone is found one base away. TCR beta repertoires were profiled from peripheral blood of about a dozen young patients with multiple sclerosis to demonstrate the VDJtools post-analysis software. The multiple sclerosis patients were children and adolescents ranging in age from about 6 to 16 years. The V end loses 5 bases and the J end loses 4 bases, and a stretch of 12 bases separates them. The germline V gene (reference sequence) supplies CDR1 DFQATT and CDR2 SNEGSKA. Inclusive of the bounding cysteine and phenylalanine, the CDR3 is 13 residues long. The sequence is cut down to CDR3 DNA, 39 bases in frame from base 1.

The receptor comes from a girl under 10 years old with multiple sclerosis. Here the chain combines TRBV20-1 and TRBJ2-1; matching of 5 bases hints at TRBD2 as the D gene. Material: blood. This receptor has the CDR3 CSAPSSGYNEQFF. The DNA sequence is given as TGCAGTGCTCCCTCATCGGGGTACAATGAGCAGTTCTTC.